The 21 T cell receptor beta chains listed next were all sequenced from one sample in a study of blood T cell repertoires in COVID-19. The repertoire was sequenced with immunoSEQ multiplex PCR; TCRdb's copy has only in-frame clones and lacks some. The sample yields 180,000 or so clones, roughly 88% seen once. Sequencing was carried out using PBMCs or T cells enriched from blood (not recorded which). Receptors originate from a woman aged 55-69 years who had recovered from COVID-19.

The CDR3 is CASSLGLPGDREQFF. In DNA form, the CDR3 reads TGTGCCAGCAGCTTAGGACTCCCCGGAGATAGGGAGCAGTTCTTC. The chain carries TRBV7-3 and TRBJ2-1; TRBD2 is a possible D gene (5 bases). The germline V and J ends were trimmed by 2 bases and 10 bases, with 18 bases remaining between them. CDR3 length equals 15 residues. Germline V lookup: CDR1 SGHTA, CDR2 FQGTGA. Variable domain in full (rest from reference TRBV7-3 and TRBJ2-1): GAGVSQTPSNKVTEKGKYVELRCDPISGHTALYWYRQSLGQGPEFLIYFQGTGAADDSGLPNDRFFAVRPEGSVSTLKIQRTERGDSAVYLCASSLGLPGDREQFFGPGTRLTVL.

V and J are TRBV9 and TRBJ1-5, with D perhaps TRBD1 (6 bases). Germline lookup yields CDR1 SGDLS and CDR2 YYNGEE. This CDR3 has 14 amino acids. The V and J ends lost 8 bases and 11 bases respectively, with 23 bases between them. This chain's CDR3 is CASPTGRNPSAQHF. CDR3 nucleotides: TGTGCCAGTCCTACAGGGCGGAATCCATCAGCCCAGCATTTT. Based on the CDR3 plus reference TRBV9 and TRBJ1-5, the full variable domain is DSGVTQTPKHLITATGQRVTLRCSPRSGDLSVYWYQQSLDQGLQFLIQYYNGEERAKGNILERFSAQQFPDLHSELNLSSLELGDSALYFCASPTGRNPSAQHFGDGTRLSIL.

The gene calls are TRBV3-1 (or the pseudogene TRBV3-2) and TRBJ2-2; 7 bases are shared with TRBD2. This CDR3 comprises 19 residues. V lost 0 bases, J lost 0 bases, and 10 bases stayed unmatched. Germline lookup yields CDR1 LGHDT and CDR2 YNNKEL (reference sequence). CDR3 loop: CASSQDLWLAVANTGELFF. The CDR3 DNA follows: TGTGCCAGCAGCCAAGATCTGTGGCTAGCGGTAGCGAACACCGGGGAGCTGTTTTTT.

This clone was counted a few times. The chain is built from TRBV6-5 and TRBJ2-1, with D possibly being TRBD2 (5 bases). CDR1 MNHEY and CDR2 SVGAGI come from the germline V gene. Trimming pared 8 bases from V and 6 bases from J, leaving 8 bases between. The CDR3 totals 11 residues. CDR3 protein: CASRGRNEQFF. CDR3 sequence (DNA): TGTGCCAGCCGAGGGCGCAATGAGCAGTTCTTC.

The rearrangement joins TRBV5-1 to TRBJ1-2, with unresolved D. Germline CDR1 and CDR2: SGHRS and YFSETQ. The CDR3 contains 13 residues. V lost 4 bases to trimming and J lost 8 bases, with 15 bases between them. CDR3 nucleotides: TGCGCCAGCAGCCTTACGGCGGATGGAGGCTACACCTTC. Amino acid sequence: CASSLTADGGYTF.

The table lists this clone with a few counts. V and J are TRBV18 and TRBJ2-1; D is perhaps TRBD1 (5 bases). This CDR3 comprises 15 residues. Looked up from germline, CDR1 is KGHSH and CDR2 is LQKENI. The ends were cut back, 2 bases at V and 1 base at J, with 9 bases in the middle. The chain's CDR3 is CASSPGAASYNEQFF. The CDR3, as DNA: TGTGCCAGCTCACCAGGGGCAGCGTCCTACAATGAGCAGTTCTTC.

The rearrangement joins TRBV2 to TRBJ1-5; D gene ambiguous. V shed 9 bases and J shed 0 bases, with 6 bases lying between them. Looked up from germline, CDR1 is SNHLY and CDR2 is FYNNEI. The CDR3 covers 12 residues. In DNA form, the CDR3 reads TGTGCCAGTACAGATAGCAATCAGCCCCAGCATTTT. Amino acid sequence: CASTDSNQPQHF.

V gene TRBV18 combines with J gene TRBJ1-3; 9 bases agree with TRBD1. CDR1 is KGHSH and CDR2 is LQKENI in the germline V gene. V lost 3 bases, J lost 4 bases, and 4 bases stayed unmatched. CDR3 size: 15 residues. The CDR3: CASSPGQGYGNTIYF. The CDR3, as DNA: TGTGCCAGCTCACCGGGACAGGGTTACGGAAACACCATATATTTT.

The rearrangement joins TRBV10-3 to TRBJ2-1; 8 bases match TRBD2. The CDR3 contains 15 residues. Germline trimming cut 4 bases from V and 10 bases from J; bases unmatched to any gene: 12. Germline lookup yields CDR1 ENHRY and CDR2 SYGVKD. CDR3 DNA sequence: TGTGCCATCAGTGTAAGGACGGGAGGGCTAGGAGAGCAGTTCTTC. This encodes CAISVRTGGLGEQFF.

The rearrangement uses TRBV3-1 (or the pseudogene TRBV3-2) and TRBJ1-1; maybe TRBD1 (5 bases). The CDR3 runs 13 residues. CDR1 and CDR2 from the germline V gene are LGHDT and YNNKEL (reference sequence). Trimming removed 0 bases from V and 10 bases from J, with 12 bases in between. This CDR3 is CASSQEPGTSAFF. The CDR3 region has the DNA TGTGCCAGCAGCCAAGAACCAGGGACTTCAGCTTTCTTT.

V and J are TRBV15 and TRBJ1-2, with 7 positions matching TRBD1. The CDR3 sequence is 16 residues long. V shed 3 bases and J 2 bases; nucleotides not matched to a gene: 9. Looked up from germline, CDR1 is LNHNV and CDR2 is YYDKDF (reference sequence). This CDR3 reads CATSRVPTGLNYGYTF. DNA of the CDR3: TGTGCCACCAGCAGGGTACCGACAGGGCTCAACTATGGCTACACCTTC.

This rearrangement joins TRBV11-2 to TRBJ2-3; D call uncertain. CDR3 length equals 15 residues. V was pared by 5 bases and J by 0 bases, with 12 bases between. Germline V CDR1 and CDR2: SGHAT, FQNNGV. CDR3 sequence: CASSQVRSSTDTQYF. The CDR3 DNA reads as TGTGCCAGCAGCCAAGTGCGATCTAGCACAGATACGCAGTATTTT.

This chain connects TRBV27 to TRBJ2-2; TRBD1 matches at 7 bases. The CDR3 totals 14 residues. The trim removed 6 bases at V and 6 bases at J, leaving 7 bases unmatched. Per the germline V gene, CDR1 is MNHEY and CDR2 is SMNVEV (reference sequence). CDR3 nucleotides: TGTGCCAGCAGAGTGGGACAGAGTCCCGGGGAGCTGTTTTTT. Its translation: CASRVGQSPGELFF.

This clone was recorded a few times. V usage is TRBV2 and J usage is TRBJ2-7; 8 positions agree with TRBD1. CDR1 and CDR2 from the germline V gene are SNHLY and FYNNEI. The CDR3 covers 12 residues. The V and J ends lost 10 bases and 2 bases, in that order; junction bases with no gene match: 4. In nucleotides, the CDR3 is TGTGCCACCATGGACAGGGCCTACGAGCAGTACTTC. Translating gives CATMDRAYEQYF. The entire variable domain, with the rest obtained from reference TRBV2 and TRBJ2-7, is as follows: EPEVTQTPSHQVTQMGQEVILRCVPISNHLYFYWYRQILGQKVEFLVSFYNNEISEKSEIFDDQFSVERPDGSNFTLKIRSTKLEDSAMYFCATMDRAYEQYFGPGTRLTVT.

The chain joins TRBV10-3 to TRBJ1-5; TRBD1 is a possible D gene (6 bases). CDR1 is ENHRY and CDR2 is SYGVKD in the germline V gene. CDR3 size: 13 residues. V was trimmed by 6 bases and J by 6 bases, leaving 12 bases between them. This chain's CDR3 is CAIRNRESQPQHF. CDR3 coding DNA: TGTGCCATCAGAAACAGGGAGAGTCAGCCCCAGCATTTT.

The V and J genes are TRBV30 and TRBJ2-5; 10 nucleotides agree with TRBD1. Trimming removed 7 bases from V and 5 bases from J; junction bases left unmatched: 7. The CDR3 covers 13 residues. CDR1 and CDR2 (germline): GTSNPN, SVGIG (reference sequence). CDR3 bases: TGTGCCTCCAACCGGGACAGGGGTGAGACCCAGTACTTC. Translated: CASNRDRGETQYF.

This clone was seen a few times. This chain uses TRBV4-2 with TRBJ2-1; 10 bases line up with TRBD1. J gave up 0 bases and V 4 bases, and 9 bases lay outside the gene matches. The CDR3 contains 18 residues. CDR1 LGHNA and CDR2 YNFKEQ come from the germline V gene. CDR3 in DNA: TGTGCCAGCAGCCGGTCACCGGGACAGGGGTTCTCCTACAATGAGCAGTTCTTC. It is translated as CASSRSPGQGFSYNEQFF.

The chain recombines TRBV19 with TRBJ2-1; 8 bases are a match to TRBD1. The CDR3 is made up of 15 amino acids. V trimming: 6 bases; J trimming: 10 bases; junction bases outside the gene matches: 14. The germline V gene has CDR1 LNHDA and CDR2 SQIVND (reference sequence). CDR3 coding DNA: TGTGCCAGTAGCCCGACAGGGGCCGGCCGCAGGGAGCAGTTCTTC. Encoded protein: CASSPTGAGRREQFF.

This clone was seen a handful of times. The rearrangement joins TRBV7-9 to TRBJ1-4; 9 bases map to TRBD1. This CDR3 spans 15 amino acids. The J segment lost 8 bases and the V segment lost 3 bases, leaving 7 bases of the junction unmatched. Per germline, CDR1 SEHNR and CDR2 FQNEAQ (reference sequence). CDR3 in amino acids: CASSFTQGAGEKLFF. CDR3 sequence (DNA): TGTGCCAGCAGCTTCACACAGGGGGCTGGGGAAAAACTGTTTTTT.

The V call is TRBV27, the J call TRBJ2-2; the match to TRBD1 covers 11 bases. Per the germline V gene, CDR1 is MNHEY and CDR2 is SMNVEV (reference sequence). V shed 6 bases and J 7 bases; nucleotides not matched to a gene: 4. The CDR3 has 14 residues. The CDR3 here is CASRDRGLGGELFF. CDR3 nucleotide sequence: TGTGCCAGCAGGGACAGGGGGCTGGGCGGGGAGCTGTTTTTT.

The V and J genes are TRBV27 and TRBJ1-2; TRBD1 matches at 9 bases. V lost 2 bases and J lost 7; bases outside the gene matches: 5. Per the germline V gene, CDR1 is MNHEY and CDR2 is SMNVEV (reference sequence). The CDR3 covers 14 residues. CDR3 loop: CASSLRDRDGGYTF. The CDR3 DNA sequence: TGTGCCAGCAGTTTAAGGGACAGGGACGGTGGCTACACCTTC.